The next 32 T cell receptor beta chains were all read from a single sample in a study of human T cells and chemical hapten exposure. The sample's time point: pre-sensitization, week 0. Treatment meaning: therapeutic diphenylcyclopropenone sensitization with weekly scalp DPC. One entry per CDR3 protein results from TCRdb running MiXCR on the RACE reads. The sample lists tens of thousands of distinct CDR3 sequences, around 9.9% occurring once. This material consisted of whole blood, taken in connection with sensitization to the hapten diphenylcyclopropenone (DPC). The receptors shown here come from a woman between 50 and 59 years old with alopecia areata. Some clones in this sample may be carry-over from other donors' samples.

In its sample, this clonotype was seen many times. V and J are TRBV25-1 and TRBJ2-2; D is unclear. Trimming stripped 8 bases from V and 6 bases from J, with 13 bases between. CDR3 length: 13 residues. From germline, CDR1 is MGHDK and CDR2 SYGVNS. CDR3 amino acids: CASDTGLPGELFF. In DNA form, the CDR3 reads TGTGCCAGCGATACCGGTCTACCCGGGGAGCTGTTTTTT.

This sequence joins TRBV20-1 and TRBJ1-5; D perhaps matches TRBD1 (6 bases). Trimming pared 1 base from V and 5 bases from J, leaving 9 bases between. Germline assignment: CDR1 DFQATT and CDR2 SNEGSKA (reference sequence). The CDR3 is made up of 13 amino acids. This chain's CDR3 is CSARGQEYQPQHF. The CDR3 coding sequence is TGCAGTGCTAGAGGACAGGAGTATCAGCCCCAGCATTTT.

The rearrangement links TRBV20-1 to TRBJ1-2; a possible D gene is TRBD1 (5 bases). V lost 0 bases to trimming and J lost 8 bases, with 16 bases between them. CDR3 length: 14 residues. Germline V lookup: CDR1 DFQATT, CDR2 SNEGSKA (reference sequence). The CDR3 nucleotides read TGCAGTGCTAGAGATATAAATCTGAGGGGAGGCTACACCTTC. This gives the protein CSARDINLRGGYTF.

This clonotype was picked up a small number of times. The chain combines TRBV20-1 with TRBJ2-7, with D possibly being TRBD2 (6 bases). The CDR3 covers 13 residues. Trimming left V 3 bases short and J 0 bases short, with 9 bases between. Germline V CDR1 and CDR2: DFQATT, SNEGSKA (reference sequence). The CDR3 loop reads CSARGTYSYEQYF. CDR3 coding DNA: TGCAGTGCTAGGGGGACTTACTCCTACGAGCAGTACTTC.

The sample holds one count of this clonotype. The chain recombines TRBV7-2 with TRBJ1-2; D uncertain. The germline V and J ends were trimmed by 1 base and 4 bases, with 7 bases remaining between them. CDR3 size: 13 residues. CDR1 and CDR2 (germline): SGHTA, FQGNSA. In DNA form, the CDR3 reads TGTGCCAGCAGCTTAGACAGATCCTATGGCTACACCTTC. Translated, it gives CASSLDRSYGYTF.

This clonotype was observed a few times. The chain has TRBV3-1 and TRBJ2-2; TRBD1 or TRBD2 may be the D gene (5 bases each). The CDR3 has 17 amino acids. Germline lookup yields CDR1 LGHDT and CDR2 YNNKEL (reference sequence). The V end lost 4 bases, the J end lost 0 bases, and 15 bases lay between the germline ends. CDR3 residues: CASSPTQGRTNTGELFF. In nucleotides, the CDR3 is TGTGCCAGCAGCCCCACCCAGGGACGGACGAACACCGGGGAGCTGTTTTTT. The full variable domain, its missing parts supplied by reference TRBV3-1 and TRBJ2-2, is DTAVSQTPKYLVTQMGNDKSIKCEQNLGHDTMYWYKQDSKKFLKIMFSYNNKELIINETVPNRFSPKSPDKAHLNLHINSLELGDSAVYFCASSPTQGRTNTGELFFGEGSRLTVL.

The V call is TRBV20-1, the J call TRBJ1-1; the D is unclear. The germline V and J ends were trimmed by 3 bases and 2 bases, with 13 bases remaining between them. CDR3 size: 14 residues. Germline loops: CDR1 DFQATT, CDR2 SNEGSKA (reference sequence). The CDR3 is CSARIPGLNTEAFF. CDR3 bases: TGCAGTGCTAGGATACCGGGCCTCAACACTGAAGCTTTCTTT.

V usage is TRBV3-1 and J usage is TRBJ2-7; D gene uncertain. CDR3 length equals 16 residues. V dropped 0 bases and J dropped 3 bases, with 15 bases sitting between them. Per germline, CDR1 LGHDT and CDR2 YNNKEL (reference sequence). The CDR3 DNA follows: TGTGCCAGCAGCCAAGATCATCGAAGCGTTTTCTACGAGCAGTACTTC. Translated: CASSQDHRSVFYEQYF.

This clonotype showed up many times. V and J are TRBV6-2 or TRBV6-3 and TRBJ2-6, with D possibly being TRBD2 (5 bases). Germline V gene sequence: CDR1 MNHEY, CDR2 SVGEGT. V lost 5 bases and J 6 bases, leaving 14 bases between the germline ends. This CDR3 is built from 15 residues. CDR3 amino acids: CASSPEGRAANVLTF. The CDR3 region has the DNA TGTGCCAGCAGTCCAGAGGGAAGAGCGGCCAACGTCCTGACTTTC.

This clonotype was recorded at least ten times. The rearrangement uses TRBV19 and TRBJ2-1; the D gene is possibly TRBD1 (5 bases). The V gene lost 10 bases and the J gene lost 3 bases, with 10 bases spanning the gap. The CDR3 loop spans 12 amino acids. Germline lookup yields CDR1 LNHDA and CDR2 SQIVND (reference sequence). CDR3 DNA: TGTGCCACCCGGACAATCTACAATGAGCAGTTCTTC. This gives the protein CATRTIYNEQFF.

CDR3 nucleotide sequence: TGTGCCTGGAGCCTCATTGGAAACACCATATATTTT. Translated, it gives CAWSLIGNTIYF. This chain joins TRBV30 and TRBJ1-3; D uncertain. Looked up from germline, CDR1 is GTSNPN and CDR2 is SVGIG (reference sequence). The length of the CDR3 is 12 residues. The V end was cut by 3 bases, the J end by 3 bases, with 6 bases between.

J is TRBJ2-1 and V is TRBV10-3; D gene uncertain. Trimming took 0 bases from V and 9 from J, leaving 6 bases between them. The CDR3 covers 12 residues. The germline V gene encodes CDR1 ENHRY and CDR2 SYGVKD. CDR3 protein: CAISESGIEQFF. In DNA, the CDR3 is TGTGCCATCAGTGAGTCGGGTATTGAGCAGTTCTTC.

This clonotype was counted ten times or more. This chain uses TRBV20-1 with TRBJ2-2; 7 nucleotides match TRBD1. The CDR3 is 15 residues long. After removal of 3 bases from V and 5 bases from J, the junction contained 9 bases not matched to a gene. From germline, CDR1 is DFQATT and CDR2 SNEGSKA (reference sequence). The CDR3 loop reads CSARPDRVGTGELFF. CDR3 sequence (DNA): TGCAGTGCTAGGCCAGACAGGGTTGGAACCGGGGAGCTGTTTTTT.

The chain uses TRBV28 and TRBJ2-7, with TRBD2 identical over 7 bases. V was pared by 7 bases and J by 3 bases, with 6 bases of the junction left unmatched. Germline V lookup: CDR1 MDHEN, CDR2 SYDVKM. This CDR3 spans 13 amino acids. Here the CDR3 reads CASIGGYRYEQYF. The CDR3, as DNA: TGTGCCAGCATCGGGGGGTATCGCTACGAGCAGTACTTC. Supplemented by reference TRBV28 and TRBJ2-7, the full variable domain reads DVKVTQSSRYLVKRTGEKVFLECVQDMDHENMFWYRQDPGLGLRLIYFSYDVKMKEKGDIPEGYSVSREKKERFSLILESASTNQTSMYLCASIGGYRYEQYFGPGTRLTVT.

This clonotype was picked up many times. V and J are TRBV7-9 and TRBJ1-1; D is perhaps TRBD1 (5 bases). Trimming left V 5 bases short and J 1 base short, with 14 bases between. The CDR3 spans 15 residues. Looked up from germline, CDR1 is SEHNR and CDR2 is FQNEAQ (reference sequence). CDR3 bases: TGTGCCAGCAGCCCCCTGGCAGGGACGAACACTGAAGCTTTCTTT. Translation gives CASSPLAGTNTEAFF.

This clonotype was seen ten or more times. J is TRBJ2-7 and V is TRBV12-3 or TRBV12-4; D may be TRBD2 (5 bases). The V end lost 4 bases, the J end lost 7 bases, and 14 bases lay between the germline ends. The CDR3 is 13 residues long. The CDR3 spells CASSSAVPREQYF. CDR3 sequence (DNA): TGTGCCAGCAGTTCAGCGGTCCCGCGGGAGCAGTACTTC.

V gene TRBV10-3 combines with J gene TRBJ2-1; D may be TRBD2 (6 bases). The CDR3 spans 14 residues. Trimming took off 7 bases at V and 7 bases at J, with 17 bases between the two ends. Germline CDR1 and CDR2: ENHRY and SYGVKD. As DNA, the CDR3 is TGTGCCATCAAGGGGACTGCGGCATCAAATGAGCAGTTCTTC. Its protein is CAIKGTAASNEQFF.

This clonotype was counted only a few times. The V gene is TRBV20-1, the J gene TRBJ1-6; 8 nucleotides match TRBD1. The CDR3 totals 15 residues. CDR1 is DFQATT and CDR2 is SNEGSKA in the germline V gene (reference sequence). V was pared by 3 bases and J by 2 bases, with 3 bases of the junction left unmatched. The DNA for the CDR3 is TGCAGTGCTAGGGACAGGGTGACCTATAATTCACCCCTCCACTTT. This codes for CSARDRVTYNSPLHF.

This clonotype was detected many times. V usage is TRBV9 and J usage is TRBJ2-1; TRBD2 aligns across 11 bases. The CDR3 loop spans 15 amino acids. Germline trimming cut 0 bases from V and 10 bases from J; bases unmatched to any gene: 6. Germline lookup yields CDR1 SGDLS and CDR2 YYNGEE. The CDR3 DNA reads TGTGCCAGCAGCGTAGTGACTAGCGGGGTGGGGGAGCAGTTCTTC. Translated: CASSVVTSGVGEQFF.

This clonotype was counted at least ten times. The rearrangement uses TRBV20-1 and TRBJ2-1; 11 bases map to TRBD2. Germline-derived CDR1 and CDR2 are DFQATT and SNEGSKA (reference sequence). The length of the CDR3 is 16 residues. Trimming cost V 3 bases and J 6 bases; bases outside gene matches: 10. In nucleotides, the CDR3 is TGCAGTGCTAGCGGACTAGCGGGTTACCGAGGCAATGAGCAGTTCTTC. Its translation: CSASGLAGYRGNEQFF.

The V call is TRBV7-3, the J call TRBJ2-1; 10 nucleotides align to TRBD1. Germline assignment: CDR1 SGHTA and CDR2 FQGTGA. The CDR3 spans 16 residues. The trim removed 4 bases at V and 6 bases at J, leaving 9 bases unmatched. The CDR3 loop reads CASSSDRDRGGNEQFF. Written as DNA, the CDR3 is TGTGCCAGCAGCTCCGACCGGGACAGGGGAGGCAATGAGCAGTTCTTC.

This clonotype occurred a few times. The chain couples TRBV5-1 to TRBJ2-1; a possible D gene is TRBD1 (6 bases). The V and J ends lost 3 bases and 11 bases respectively, with 15 bases between them. In germline, CDR1 is SGHRS, CDR2 YFSETQ. The CDR3 runs 13 residues. The CDR3 sequence: CASSSANRDKQFF. In nucleotides, the CDR3 is TGCGCCAGCAGCTCCGCTAACCGGGACAAGCAGTTCTTC.

Regarding this clonotype: Because the CDR3's place on the DNA is in doubt, the DNA is left out and the CDR3 is given as listed by TCRdb. The rearrangement links TRBV28 to TRBJ1-1; TRBD1 is taken as the D call from the table, unchecked against the DNA. Termini included, the CDR3 measures 15 amino acids. The germline V gene encodes CDR1 MDHEN and CDR2 SYDVKM. The CDR3 spells CASSSSGTLNTEAFF.

This clonotype was detected many times. V is TRBV20-1 and J is TRBJ2-5, with D unresolved. The CDR3 spans 12 residues. V was trimmed by 0 bases and J by 12 bases, leaving 14 bases between them. CDR1 and CDR2 (germline): DFQATT, SNEGSKA (reference sequence). CDR3 nucleotides: TGCAGTGCTAGAGATCCCCTTACGTCAGAGTACTTC. Its translation: CSARDPLTSEYF.

This clonotype was counted a few times. The J gene is TRBJ2-7, the V gene TRBV7-4, with 10 bases matching TRBD1. The germline V gene has CDR1 SGHVT and CDR2 SQSDAQ. The CDR3 loop spans 19 amino acids. V was clipped by 4 bases and J by 3 bases; unmatched bases: 18. CDR3 in amino acids: CASSSTQYPGQGSLYEQYF. The CDR3 DNA is TGTGCCAGCAGCTCAACACAATATCCGGGACAGGGGAGCCTCTACGAGCAGTACTTC.

This clonotype was seen ten or more times. The chain carries TRBV6-1 and TRBJ1-1, with no clear D. V was trimmed by 0 bases and J by 9 bases, leaving 8 bases between them. The CDR3 is made up of 12 amino acids. CDR1 is MNHNS and CDR2 is SASEGT in the germline V gene. CDR3: CASSEASLKAFF. The CDR3 bases are TGTGCCAGCAGTGAAGCTTCCCTTAAAGCTTTCTTT.

The CDR3 DNA is TGCGCCAGCAGGCCCGGGACAGGGACGAACGAGCAGTACTTC. It encodes CASRPGTGTNEQYF. The chain has TRBV5-1 and TRBJ2-7; 9 nucleotides agree with TRBD1. With 5 bases clipped from V and 5 bases from J, the junction kept 8 bases outside the gene matches. Germline V gene sequence: CDR1 SGHRS, CDR2 YFSETQ. The CDR3 loop spans 14 amino acids.

In this sample, this clonotype turned up many times. This sequence joins TRBV3-1 and TRBJ1-4; no clear D. CDR1 is LGHDT, CDR2 YNNKEL, per germline (reference sequence). The CDR3 contains 11 residues. V was trimmed by 5 bases and J by 7 bases, leaving 5 bases between them. Written as DNA, the CDR3 is TGTGCCAGCAGCGTTGGTGAAAAACTGTTTTTT. It translates to CASSVGEKLFF.

This clonotype occurred a few times. In nucleotides, the CDR3 is TGCAGTGCTAGGGACATTCAGGAAAAACTGTTTTTT. This gives the protein CSARDIQEKLFF. The chain carries TRBV20-1 and TRBJ1-4; TRBD1 might be the D (5 bases). CDR1 is DFQATT and CDR2 is SNEGSKA in the germline V gene (reference sequence). With 3 bases removed from V and 8 bases from J, the gap between germline ends came to 10 bases. CDR3 length: 12 amino acids.

This clonotype was seen ten or more times. The chain has TRBV7-2 and TRBJ1-1; 7 nucleotides line up with TRBD1. This CDR3 is built from 13 residues. Germline loops: CDR1 SGHTA, CDR2 FQGNSA. The V gene end was trimmed by 1 base and the J gene end by 11 bases; junction bases not matched to a gene: 7. CDR3 sequence: CASSLEGARVAFF. CDR3 in DNA: TGTGCCAGCAGCTTAGAGGGGGCCAGGGTCGCTTTCTTT.

In this sample, this clonotype turned up a few times. The genes are TRBV7-9 and TRBJ2-1, with TRBD2 as a possible D gene (6 bases). Germline CDR1 and CDR2: SEHNR and FQNEAQ (reference sequence). The CDR3 runs to 14 residues. V shed 4 bases and J shed 3 bases, with 10 bases lying between them. The CDR3 nucleotides read TGTGCCAGCAGCTCCGGAGGGCTCTACAATGAGCAGTTCTTC. As protein: CASSSGGLYNEQFF. The full variable domain, in which reference TRBV7-9 and TRBJ2-1 provide the parts outside the CDR3, is DTGVSQNPRHKITKRGQNVTFRCDPISEHNRLYWYRQTLGQGPEFLTYFQNEAQLEKSRLLSDRFSAERPKGSFSTLEIQRTEQGDSAMYLCASSSGGLYNEQFFGPGTRLTVL.

The chain carries TRBV11-1 and TRBJ1-1; D unresolved. The germline CDR1 and CDR2 sequences are SGHAT and FQDESV (reference sequence). CDR3 length: 12 residues. Trimming took 1 base from V and 6 from J, leaving 6 bases between them. CDR3 region: CASSLVQAEAFF. CDR3 coding DNA: TGTGCCAGCAGCTTAGTACAAGCTGAAGCTTTCTTT.